These 7 T cell receptor beta chains were sequenced from one sample in a study of T cell responses to AZD1222 COVID-19 vaccine. Sequencing was performed with immunoSEQ multiplex PCR; in TCRdb, only in-frame clones are kept and a portion is missing. The sample lists about 120,000 clones, just under 95% occurring once. Sample: peripheral blood, taken on day 0 of AZD1222 vaccination. These receptors all stem from an adult in good health.

The chain couples TRBV28 to TRBJ1-1; 7 positions agree with TRBD1. V was pared by 6 bases and J by 1 base, with 2 bases of the junction left unmatched. Germline CDR1 and CDR2: MDHEN and SYDVKM. There are 13 residues in the CDR3. For the CDR3, the DNA is TGTGCCAGCAGAAGACAGGGGAACACTGAAGCTTTCTTT. It encodes CASRRQGNTEAFF.

The rearrangement uses TRBV5-1 and TRBJ1-2; D might be TRBD1 (6 bases). This CDR3 has 14 amino acids. Per the germline V gene, CDR1 is SGHRS and CDR2 is YFSETQ. V lost 4 bases and J 0 bases, leaving 10 bases between the germline ends. CDR3 residues: CASSPDSPNYGYTF. The CDR3 nucleotides read TGCGCCAGCAGCCCGGACAGCCCTAACTATGGCTACACCTTC.

The chain employs TRBV6-5 and TRBJ2-7; 8 nucleotides match TRBD1. Looked up from germline, CDR1 is MNHEY and CDR2 is SVGAGI. CDR3 length equals 14 residues. J lost 4 bases, V lost 6 bases, and 8 bases had no gene match. In DNA form, the CDR3 reads TGTGCCAGCAGGTTCCCTGGACAGGGTTACGAGCAGTACTTC. It specifies CASRFPGQGYEQYF.

The gene calls are TRBV6-6 and TRBJ2-7; D possibly corresponds to TRBD2 (5 bases). Germline V gives CDR1 MNHNY, CDR2 SVGAGI (reference sequence). Trimming removed 0 bases at V and 3 bases at J, with 9 bases between. The CDR3 sequence is 14 residues long. For the CDR3, the DNA is TGTGCCAGCAGTTACTCGAAACTAGACTACGAGCAGTACTTC. Translated, it gives CASSYSKLDYEQYF.

The V call is TRBV27, the J call TRBJ1-5; no clear D gene. The germline V and J ends were trimmed by 9 bases and 5 bases, with 17 bases remaining between them. CDR3 length equals 14 residues. Germline CDR1 MNHEY, CDR2 SMNVEV (reference sequence). CDR3: CASSWAYSHQPQHF. Written as DNA, the CDR3 is TGTGCCAGTTCCTGGGCCTATTCGCATCAGCCCCAGCATTTT.

V gene TRBV18 combines with J gene TRBJ2-2; D is uncertain. Trimming removed 6 bases at V and 0 bases at J, with 2 bases between. The CDR3 sequence is 12 residues long. The germline V gene encodes CDR1 KGHSH and CDR2 LQKENI. The CDR3 bases are TGTGCCAGCTCGCCGAACACCGGGGAGCTGTTTTTT. Translation: CASSPNTGELFF.

In this sample, this clone turned up once. The J gene is TRBJ1-4, the V gene TRBV12-3 or TRBV12-4; maybe TRBD1 (5 bases). This CDR3 comprises 13 residues. V was trimmed by 4 bases and J by 6 bases, leaving 9 bases between them. The CDR3 spells CASSYQGYEKLFF. CDR3 nucleotides: TGTGCCAGCAGTTATCAGGGATATGAAAAACTGTTTTTT.